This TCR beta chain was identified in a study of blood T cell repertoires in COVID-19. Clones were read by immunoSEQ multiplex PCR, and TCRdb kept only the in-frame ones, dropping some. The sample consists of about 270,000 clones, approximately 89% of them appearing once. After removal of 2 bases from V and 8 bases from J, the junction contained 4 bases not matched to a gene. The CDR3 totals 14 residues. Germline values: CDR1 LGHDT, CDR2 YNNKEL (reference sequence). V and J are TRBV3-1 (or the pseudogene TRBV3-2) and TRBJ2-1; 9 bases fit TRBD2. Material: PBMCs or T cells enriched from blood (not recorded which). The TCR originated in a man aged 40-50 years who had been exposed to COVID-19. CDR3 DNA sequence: TGTGCCAGCAGCCAACAGCGGGAGGTTGATGAGCAGTTCTTC. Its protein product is CASSQQREVDEQFF.